The 19 T cell receptor beta chains below were found in one sample sequenced in a study of blood T cell repertoires in COVID-19 (dated by TCRdb to 2020 to 2022). Library generation was performed with the immunoSEQ multiplex PCR assay. Sourced from immuneACCESS, this table was stored by TCRdb with only in-frame sequences that have V and J called. A share of the clones is absent; for the studies checked, an unresolved V gene accounts for under half, and the remainder has no known explanation. The sample has 150,000 to 200,000 clones on record, less than 85% of them singletons. 3% of the sample rests with the top ten. Material for sequencing was peripheral blood. The origin of the receptors is an elderly woman with acute or convalescent COVID-19.

The CDR3 region has the DNA TGTGATAAGACTAGCGGACCCTTCGTTGAGTATGAGCAGTTCTTC. Protein: CDKTSGPFVEYEQFF. The chain couples TRBV7-2 to TRBJ2-1; TRBD2 matches 9 bases. The CDR3 has 15 residues. Per germline, CDR1 SGHTA and CDR2 FQGNSA.

V usage is TRBV10-3 and J usage is TRBJ1-6; no clear D gene. The CDR3 contains 12 residues. Germline assignment: CDR1 ENHRY and CDR2 SYGVKD. V lost 4 bases and J 9 bases, leaving 7 bases between the germline ends. The CDR3 DNA sequence: TGTGCCATCAGTGGGTTGAGTTCACCCCTCCACTTT. Its protein product is CAISGLSSPLHF.

J is TRBJ2-7 and V is TRBV7-9, with a tentative D call TRBD1 (6 bases). CDR3 length: 13 residues. Trimming left V 5 bases short and J 0 bases short, with 8 bases between. Germline V lookup: CDR1 SEHNR, CDR2 FQNEAQ (reference sequence). The CDR3 protein is CASSRGSSYEQYF. The CDR3 DNA sequence: TGTGCCAGCAGCAGGGGGAGCTCCTACGAGCAGTACTTC.

The V and J genes are TRBV5-1 and TRBJ2-1, with D possibly TRBD1 on 5 matching bases. V lost 6 bases and J lost 4, with 11 bases in between. This CDR3 spans 13 amino acids. Per germline, CDR1 SGHRS and CDR2 YFSETQ. CDR3 loop: CASKVWTYNEQFF. DNA of the CDR3: TGCGCCAGCAAGGTCTGGACATACAATGAGCAGTTCTTC.

CDR3 residues: CASSPRTSGSGETQYF. CDR3 bases: TGTGCCAGCTCACCAAGGACTAGCGGGAGCGGGGAGACCCAGTACTTC. This chain joins TRBV18 and TRBJ2-5; 13 positions match TRBD2. Looked up from germline, CDR1 is KGHSH and CDR2 is LQKENI. The J segment lost 5 bases and the V segment lost 2 bases, leaving 5 bases of the junction unmatched. The length of the CDR3 is 16 residues.

V and J are TRBV19 and TRBJ2-3; D is unresolved. Trimming took 3 bases from V and 1 from J, leaving 11 bases between them. The length of the CDR3 is 15 residues. The germline gives CDR1 LNHDA, CDR2 SQIVND (reference sequence). The DNA of the CDR3 is TGTGCCAGTAGTATTGGTAGCACCGGCACAGATACGCAGTATTTT. Translation gives CASSIGSTGTDTQYF. Combining the CDR3 with reference TRBV19 and TRBJ2-3 gives the whole variable domain DGGITQSPKYLFRKEGQNVTLSCEQNLNHDAMYWYRQDPGQGLRLIYYSQIVNDFQKGDIAEGYSVSREKKESFPLTVTSAQKNPTAFYLCASSIGSTGTDTQYFGPGTRLTVL.

In its sample, this clone was seen once. The CDR3 DNA sequence: TGTGCCAGCAGCTTGTCTGCCCAGCCCCTCCACTTT. This gives the protein CASSLSAQPLHF. The chain combines TRBV5-4 with TRBJ1-6; D unresolved. The CDR3 consists of 12 residues. The V gene lost 1 base and the J gene lost 13 bases, with 9 bases spanning the gap. Germline V gene lookup returns CDR1 SGHNT and CDR2 YYREEE (reference sequence). Combining the CDR3 with reference TRBV5-4 and TRBJ1-6 gives the whole variable domain ETGVTQSPTHLIKTRGQQVTLRCSSQSGHNTVSWYQQALGQGPQFIFQYYREEENGRGNFPPRFSGLQFPNYSSELNVNALELDDSALYLCASSLSAQPLHFGNGTRLTVT.

This chain connects TRBV11-3 to TRBJ2-3; D gene ambiguous. Germline CDR1 reads SGHNT; CDR2 reads YENEEA. The length of the CDR3 is 14 residues. The V and J ends lost 1 base and 5 bases respectively, with 10 bases between them. CDR3 bases: TGTGCCAGCAGCTTAGTGGGCCGGCAAGATACGCAGTATTTT. Translating it yields CASSLVGRQDTQYF.

This clone was observed a single time. The V call is TRBV9, the J call TRBJ2-1, with 9 bases aligning to TRBD2. Germline values: CDR1 SGDLS, CDR2 YYNGEE. Losses at the gene ends were 0 bases for V and 7 bases for J; bases not matched to a gene: 5. The CDR3 consists of 15 residues. The CDR3 nucleotides are TGTGCCAGCAGCGTAGAAGGAGCGGGAGGTAATGAGCAGTTCTTC. Protein: CASSVEGAGGNEQFF.

J is TRBJ1-2 and V is TRBV29-1; 7 positions agree with TRBD1. J was trimmed by 3 bases and V by 6 bases; bases with no gene match: 4. There are 12 residues in the CDR3. In germline, CDR1 is SQVTM, CDR2 ANQGSEA. The CDR3 reads CSVLTGDYGYTF. As DNA, the CDR3 is TGCAGCGTCTTAACAGGGGACTATGGCTACACCTTC.

Here the CDR3 reads CASSPGTGGFEQYF. The CDR3 bases are TGTGCCAGCAGTCCCGGGACAGGGGGGTTTGAGCAGTACTTC. The V and J genes are TRBV27 and TRBJ2-7; 11 bases agree with TRBD1. Trimming at V came to 5 bases and at J to 7 bases, leaving 7 bases not matched to a gene. Germline V gene lookup returns CDR1 MNHEY and CDR2 SMNVEV (reference sequence). The CDR3 has 14 amino acids.

The rearrangement links TRBV28 to TRBJ1-5, with D hard to call. The CDR3 covers 15 residues. The V gene lost 3 bases and the J gene lost 7 bases, with 16 bases spanning the gap. The V gene's germline CDR1 is MDHEN and CDR2 SYDVKM. CDR3 nucleotide sequence: TGTGCCAGCAGTTTTTTTACTTCGGGGAGGCAGCCCCAGCATTTT. Its translation: CASSFFTSGRQPQHF.

The V gene is TRBV27, the J gene TRBJ2-3, with TRBD2 matching over 9 bases. Looked up from germline, CDR1 is MNHEY and CDR2 is SMNVEV (reference sequence). CDR3 length: 17 residues. V lost 4 bases and J lost 2; bases outside the gene matches: 10. CDR3 in amino acids: CASSSALAGWDTDTQYF. In DNA, the CDR3 is TGTGCCAGCAGTTCGGCCCTAGCGGGATGGGACACAGATACGCAGTATTTT.

The CDR3 region is CASSLGVLEGYGYTF. The CDR3 DNA reads TGTGCCAGCAGCTTAGGAGTTCTAGAAGGCTATGGCTACACCTTC. The rearrangement uses TRBV7-2 and TRBJ1-2; D gene uncertain. CDR1 SGHTA and CDR2 FQGNSA come from the germline V gene. V lost 1 base, J lost 4 bases, and 13 bases lay in between. The CDR3 has 15 amino acids.

This chain connects TRBV10-3 to TRBJ2-2; TRBD1 matches at 9 bases. The CDR3 runs to 15 residues. The V and J ends lost 8 bases and 0 bases, in that order; junction bases with no gene match: 4. From germline, CDR1 is ENHRY and CDR2 SYGVKD. CDR3 nucleotides: TGTGCCATCTGGGACAGGGACGCGAACACCGGGGAGCTGTTTTTT. It yields the protein CAIWDRDANTGELFF.

This clone was recorded once. The chain has TRBV19 and TRBJ2-3; TRBD2 matches at 8 bases. The junction had 8 bases not matched to a gene; V was cut back by 4 bases and J by 8 bases. This CDR3 contains 14 residues. CDR1 is LNHDA, CDR2 SQIVND, per germline (reference sequence). CDR3 sequence (DNA): TGTGCCAGTAGTACAGCGGGAGACGGTGGTACGCAGTATTTT. It yields the protein CASSTAGDGGTQYF.

This clone was detected once. The V call is TRBV15, the J call TRBJ1-3; D gene uncertain. The CDR3 length is 13 residues. V shed 8 bases and J shed 4 bases, with 12 bases lying between them. CDR1 and CDR2 from the germline V gene are LNHNV and YYDKDF (reference sequence). The CDR3 reads CATRRGRGNTIYF. The CDR3 DNA follows: TGTGCCACCCGGAGAGGGAGGGGAAACACCATATATTTT.

This sequence joins TRBV28 and TRBJ1-6, with TRBD1 identical over 7 bases. Looked up from germline, CDR1 is MDHEN and CDR2 is SYDVKM. With 5 bases clipped from V and 7 bases from J, the junction kept 11 bases outside the gene matches. The CDR3 has 16 residues. The CDR3, as DNA: TGTGCCAGCAGTACATACCGGACAGGAGGGAATTCACCCCTCCACTTT. This codes for CASSTYRTGGNSPLHF.

V and J are TRBV27 and TRBJ2-5; 9 bases match TRBD2. Germline assignment: CDR1 MNHEY and CDR2 SMNVEV (reference sequence). The CDR3 totals 15 residues. The V segment lost 2 bases and the J segment 5 bases; nucleotides outside the gene matches: 6. CDR3 sequence (DNA): TGTGCCAGCAGTTTAGGTAGCGGGAGAGGGGAGACCCAGTACTTC. Protein: CASSLGSGRGETQYF.